This T cell receptor beta chain was observed in a study of early T cells in non-severe SARS-CoV-2 infection. The CDR3 consists of 12 residues. V was trimmed by 0 bases and J by 0 bases, leaving 3 bases between them. The germline V gene has CDR1 GTSNPN and CDR2 SVGIG (reference sequence). MiXCR, run by TCRdb on the 5' RACE reads, gives a single entry per CDR3 protein. Seen here are roughly 75,000 distinct CDR3 sequences, 12% observed once, and the top ten hold about 3.4%. Study-wide points: Lookups in VDJdb leaned toward anti-spike CD8 responses and missed private and CD4 specificities.

This clonotype was seen ten or more times. Its target is unknown. Specimen: whole blood. This clonotype was sampled from an adult who was a healthcare worker with PCR-confirmed SARS-CoV-2 infection or an uninfected control (not recorded which). The chain combines TRBV30 with TRBJ2-7; D not certain. The DNA of the CDR3 is TGTGCCTGGAGTGTGAGCTCCTACGAGCAGTACTTC. Translation: CAWSVSSYEQYF.